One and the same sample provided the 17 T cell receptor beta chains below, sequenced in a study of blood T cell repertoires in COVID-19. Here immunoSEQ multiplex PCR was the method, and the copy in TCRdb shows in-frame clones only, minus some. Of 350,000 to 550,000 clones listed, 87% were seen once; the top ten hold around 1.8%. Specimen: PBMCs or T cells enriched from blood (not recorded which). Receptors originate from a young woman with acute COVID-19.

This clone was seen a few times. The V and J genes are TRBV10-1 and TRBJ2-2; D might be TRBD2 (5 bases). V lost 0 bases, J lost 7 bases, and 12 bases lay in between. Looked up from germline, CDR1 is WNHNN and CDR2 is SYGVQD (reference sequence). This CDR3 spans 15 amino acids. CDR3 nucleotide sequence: TGCGCCAGCAGTGAGTCAACCGGGGAATACGGGGAGCTGTTTTTT. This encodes CASSESTGEYGELFF.

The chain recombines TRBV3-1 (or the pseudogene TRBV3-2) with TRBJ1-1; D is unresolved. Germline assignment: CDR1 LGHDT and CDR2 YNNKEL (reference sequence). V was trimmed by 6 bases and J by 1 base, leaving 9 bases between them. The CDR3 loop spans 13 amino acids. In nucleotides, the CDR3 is TGTGCCAGCAGGCTCGGAGCGAACACTGAAGCTTTCTTT. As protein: CASRLGANTEAFF.

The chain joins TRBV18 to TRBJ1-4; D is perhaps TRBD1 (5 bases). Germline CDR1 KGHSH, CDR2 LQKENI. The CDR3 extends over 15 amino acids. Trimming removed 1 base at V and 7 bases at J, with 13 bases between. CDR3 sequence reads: CASSPQGLGGEKLFF. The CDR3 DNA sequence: TGTGCCAGCTCACCACAGGGGCTGGGTGGTGAAAAACTGTTTTTT.

In DNA, the CDR3 is TGTGCCACCAGTCGAGGCGGAGGCTATGGCTACACCTTC. This translates into CATSRGGGYGYTF. This rearrangement joins TRBV24-1 to TRBJ1-2; the D is unclear. Trimming cost V 6 bases and J 4 bases, with 11 bases left between them. The CDR3 extends over 13 amino acids. The V gene's germline CDR1 is KGHDR and CDR2 SFDVKD.

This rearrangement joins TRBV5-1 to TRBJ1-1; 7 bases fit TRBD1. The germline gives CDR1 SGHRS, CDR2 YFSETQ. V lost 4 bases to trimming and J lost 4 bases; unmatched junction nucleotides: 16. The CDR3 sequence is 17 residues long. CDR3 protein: CASSPGTAKFTGTEAFF. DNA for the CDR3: TGCGCCAGCAGCCCCGGGACAGCCAAATTTACGGGCACTGAAGCTTTCTTT.

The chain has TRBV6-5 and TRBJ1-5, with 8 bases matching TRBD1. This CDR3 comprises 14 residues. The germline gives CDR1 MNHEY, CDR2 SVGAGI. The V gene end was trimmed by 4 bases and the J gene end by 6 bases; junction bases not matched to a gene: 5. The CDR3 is CASSFGQGSQPQHF. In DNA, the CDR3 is TGTGCCAGCAGTTTCGGACAGGGTAGTCAGCCCCAGCATTTT.

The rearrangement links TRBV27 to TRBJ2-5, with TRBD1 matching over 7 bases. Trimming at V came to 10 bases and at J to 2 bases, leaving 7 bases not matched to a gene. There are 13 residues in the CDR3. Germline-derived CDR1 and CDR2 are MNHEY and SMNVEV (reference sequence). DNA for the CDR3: TGTGCCACAAGACAGGGATCTCAAGAGACCCAGTACTTC. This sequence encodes CATRQGSQETQYF.

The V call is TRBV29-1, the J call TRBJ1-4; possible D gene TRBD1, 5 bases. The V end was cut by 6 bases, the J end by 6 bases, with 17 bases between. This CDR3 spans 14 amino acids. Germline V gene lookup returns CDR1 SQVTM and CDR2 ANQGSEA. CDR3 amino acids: CSVQVGGKDEKLFF. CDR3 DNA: TGCAGCGTCCAAGTCGGGGGGAAGGATGAAAAACTGTTTTTT.

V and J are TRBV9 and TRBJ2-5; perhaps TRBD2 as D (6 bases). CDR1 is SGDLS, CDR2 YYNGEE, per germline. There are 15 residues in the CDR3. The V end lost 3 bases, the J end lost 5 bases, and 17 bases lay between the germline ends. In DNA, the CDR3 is TGTGCCAGCAGCGCAATAAGGACGGGGGTGGAGACCCAGTACTTC. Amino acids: CASSAIRTGVETQYF.

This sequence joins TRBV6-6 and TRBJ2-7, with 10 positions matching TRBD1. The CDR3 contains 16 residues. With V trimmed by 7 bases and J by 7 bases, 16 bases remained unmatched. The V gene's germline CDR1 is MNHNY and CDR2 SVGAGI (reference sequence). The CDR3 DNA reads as TGTGCCAGCACTCCCCGGGGAGACAGGGGGCAAAGGGAGCAGTACTTC. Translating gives CASTPRGDRGQREQYF.

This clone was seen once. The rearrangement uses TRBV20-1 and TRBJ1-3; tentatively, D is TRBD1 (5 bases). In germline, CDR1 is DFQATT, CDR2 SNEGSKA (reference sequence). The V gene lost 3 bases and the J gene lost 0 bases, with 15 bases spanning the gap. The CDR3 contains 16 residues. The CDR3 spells CSASPLAGRSGNTIYF. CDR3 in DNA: TGCAGTGCTAGTCCCCTGGCGGGGCGCTCTGGAAACACCATATATTTT.

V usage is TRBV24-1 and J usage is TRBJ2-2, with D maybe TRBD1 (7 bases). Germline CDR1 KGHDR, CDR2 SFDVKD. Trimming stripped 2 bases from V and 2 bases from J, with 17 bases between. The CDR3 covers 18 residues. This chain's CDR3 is CATSDSGARDRNTGELFF. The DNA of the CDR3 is TGTGCCACCAGTGATTCGGGGGCTAGGGACAGAAACACCGGGGAGCTGTTTTTT.

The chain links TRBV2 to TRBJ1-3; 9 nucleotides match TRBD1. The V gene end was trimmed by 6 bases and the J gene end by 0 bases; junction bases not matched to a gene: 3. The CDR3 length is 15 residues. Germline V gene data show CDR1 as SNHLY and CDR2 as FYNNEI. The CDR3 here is CASSGDRASGNTIYF. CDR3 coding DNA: TGTGCCAGCAGCGGGGACAGGGCCTCTGGAAACACCATATATTTT.

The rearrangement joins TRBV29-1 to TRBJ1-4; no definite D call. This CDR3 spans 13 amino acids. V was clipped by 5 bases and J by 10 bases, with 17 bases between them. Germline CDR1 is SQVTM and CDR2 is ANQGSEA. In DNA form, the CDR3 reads TGCAGCGTTTCAACTGGGTCTACGGGAAAACTGTTTTTT. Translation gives CSVSTGSTGKLFF.

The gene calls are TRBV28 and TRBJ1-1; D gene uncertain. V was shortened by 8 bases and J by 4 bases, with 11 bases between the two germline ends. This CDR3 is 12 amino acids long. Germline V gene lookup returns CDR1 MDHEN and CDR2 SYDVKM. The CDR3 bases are TGTGCCAGCTGGGAGGTGGGCACTGAAGCTTTCTTT. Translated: CASWEVGTEAFF.

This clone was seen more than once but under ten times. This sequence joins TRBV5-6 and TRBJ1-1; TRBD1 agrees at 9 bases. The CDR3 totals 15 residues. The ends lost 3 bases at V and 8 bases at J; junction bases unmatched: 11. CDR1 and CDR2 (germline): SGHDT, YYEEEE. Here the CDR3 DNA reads TGTGCCAGCAGCTCCCCGGGACAGGGTCGAGGAGAAGCTTTCTTT. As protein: CASSSPGQGRGEAFF.

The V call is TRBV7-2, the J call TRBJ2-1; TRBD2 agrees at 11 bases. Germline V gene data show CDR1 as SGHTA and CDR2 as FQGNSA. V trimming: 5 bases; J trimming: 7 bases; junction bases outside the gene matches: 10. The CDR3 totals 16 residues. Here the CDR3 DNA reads TGTGCCAGCAGCCTCTCCATAGCGGGAGGGCAAAATGAGCAGTTCTTC. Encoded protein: CASSLSIAGGQNEQFF.